This T cell receptor (beta chain) is drawn from a study of T cells after yellow fever vaccination. Study-wide points: Only a small proportion of the clonotypes turned up in both the CD4 and the CD8 compartments, likely arising from convergent recombination. Most clones from primary vaccination resurfaced after the booster (about 95% CD4, over 75% CD8). Within FACS-sorted repertoires, abundant clonotypes contaminating from the bulk population could be present.

V gave up 4 bases and J gave up 1 base, with 11 bases separating them. Germline V gives CDR1 SGHRS, CDR2 YFSETQ. The CDR3 has 14 residues. On this clonotype itself: Antigen specificity is unknown.

Generation of TCR cDNA used 5'RACE template switching (which added a universal primer site and UMIs). TCRdb re-called the 5' RACE reads with MiXCR, one entry per CDR3 protein. Among about 500,000 distinct CDR3 sequences, around 16% were seen once, and the ten largest hold roughly a sixth. Sample: PBMCs, taken about 5 days after the first yellow fever vaccination. The TCR comes from a man between 18 and 35 years old who received the YFV17D yellow fever vaccine. This chain connects TRBV5-1 to TRBJ1-2; D gene uncertain. The DNA of the CDR3 is TGCGCCAGCAGCCGGGTAGGGCGTAACTATGGCTACACCTTC. Residues: CASSRVGRNYGYTF.